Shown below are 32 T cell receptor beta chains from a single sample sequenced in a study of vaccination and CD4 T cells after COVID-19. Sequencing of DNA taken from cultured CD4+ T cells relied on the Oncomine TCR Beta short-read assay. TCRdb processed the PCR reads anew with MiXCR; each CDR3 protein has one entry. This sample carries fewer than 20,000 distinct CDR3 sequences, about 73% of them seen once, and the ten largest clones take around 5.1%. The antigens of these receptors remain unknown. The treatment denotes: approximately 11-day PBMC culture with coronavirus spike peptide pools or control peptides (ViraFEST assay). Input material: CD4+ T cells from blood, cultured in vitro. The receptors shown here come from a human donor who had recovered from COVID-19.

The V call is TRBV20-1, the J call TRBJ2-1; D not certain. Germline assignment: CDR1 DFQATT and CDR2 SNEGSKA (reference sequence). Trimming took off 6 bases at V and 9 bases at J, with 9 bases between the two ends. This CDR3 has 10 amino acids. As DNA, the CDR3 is TGCAGTGCGGCCGGAGCTGAGCAGTTCTTC. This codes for CSAAGAEQFF.

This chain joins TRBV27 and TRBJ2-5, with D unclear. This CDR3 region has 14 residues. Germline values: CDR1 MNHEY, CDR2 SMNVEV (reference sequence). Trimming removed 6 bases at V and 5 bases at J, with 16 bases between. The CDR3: CASRGASGRETQYF. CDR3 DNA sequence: TGTGCCAGCAGAGGTGCTAGTGGTCGGGAGACCCAGTACTTC.

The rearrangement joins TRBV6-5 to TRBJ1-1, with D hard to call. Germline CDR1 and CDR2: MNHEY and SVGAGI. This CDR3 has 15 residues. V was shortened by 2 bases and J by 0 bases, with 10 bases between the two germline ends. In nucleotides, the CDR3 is TGTGCCAGCAGTTACGCGGGGAGGATGAACACTGAAGCTTTCTTT. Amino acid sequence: CASSYAGRMNTEAFF.

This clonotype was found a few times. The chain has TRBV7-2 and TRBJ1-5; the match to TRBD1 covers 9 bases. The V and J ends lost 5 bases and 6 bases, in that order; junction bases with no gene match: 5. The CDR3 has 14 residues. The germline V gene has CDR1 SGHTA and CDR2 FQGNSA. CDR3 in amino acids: CASSTGQGAQPQHF. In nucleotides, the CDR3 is TGTGCCAGCAGCACGGGACAGGGTGCTCAGCCCCAGCATTTT.

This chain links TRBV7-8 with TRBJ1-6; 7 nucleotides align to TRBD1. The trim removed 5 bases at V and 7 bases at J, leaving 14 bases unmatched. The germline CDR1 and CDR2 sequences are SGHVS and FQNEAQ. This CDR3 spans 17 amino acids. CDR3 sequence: CASSLHGATGVNSPLHF. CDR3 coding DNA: TGTGCCAGCAGCCTCCATGGGGCCACAGGGGTCAATTCACCCCTCCACTTT.

For the CDR3, the DNA is TGCAGTGCTAGACAGGCCCCCTACGAGCAGTACTTC. Its translation: CSARQAPYEQYF. This rearrangement joins TRBV20-1 to TRBJ2-7; no clear D gene. The ends were cut back, 2 bases at V and 2 bases at J, with 7 bases in the middle. Germline V gene data show CDR1 as DFQATT and CDR2 as SNEGSKA (reference sequence). CDR3 size: 12 residues.

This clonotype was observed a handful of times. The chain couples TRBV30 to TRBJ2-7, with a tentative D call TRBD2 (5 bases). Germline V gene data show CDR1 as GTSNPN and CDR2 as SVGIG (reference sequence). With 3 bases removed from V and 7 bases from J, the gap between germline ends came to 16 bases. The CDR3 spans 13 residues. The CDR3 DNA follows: TGTGCCTGGAGAGAACTAGTGGTTAAGGAGCAGTACTTC. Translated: CAWRELVVKEQYF.

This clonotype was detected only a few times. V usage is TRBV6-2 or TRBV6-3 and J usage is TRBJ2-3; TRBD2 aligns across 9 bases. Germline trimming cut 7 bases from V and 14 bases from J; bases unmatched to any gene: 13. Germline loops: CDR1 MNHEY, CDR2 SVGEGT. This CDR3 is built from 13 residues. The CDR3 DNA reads TGTGCCAGCAAAGAGGAAGCGGGGGGCCTCCGGTATTTT. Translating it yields CASKEEAGGLRYF.

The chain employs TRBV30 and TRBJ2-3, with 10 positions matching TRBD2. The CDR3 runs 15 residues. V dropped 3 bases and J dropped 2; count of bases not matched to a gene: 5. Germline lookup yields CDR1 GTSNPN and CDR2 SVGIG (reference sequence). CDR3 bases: TGTGCCTGGAGGAAACTAGCGGGACTCACAGATACGCAGTATTTT. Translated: CAWRKLAGLTDTQYF.

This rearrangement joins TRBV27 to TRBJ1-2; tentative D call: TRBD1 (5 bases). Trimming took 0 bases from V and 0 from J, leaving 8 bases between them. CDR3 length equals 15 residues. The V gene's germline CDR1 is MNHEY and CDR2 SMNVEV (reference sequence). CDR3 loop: CASSLSGQANYGYTF. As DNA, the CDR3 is TGTGCCAGCAGTTTATCCGGACAAGCTAACTATGGCTACACCTTC.

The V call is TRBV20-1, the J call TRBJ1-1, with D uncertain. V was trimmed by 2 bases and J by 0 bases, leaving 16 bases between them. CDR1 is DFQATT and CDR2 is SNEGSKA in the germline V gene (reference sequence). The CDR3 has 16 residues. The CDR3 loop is CSARTSTPLMNTEAFF. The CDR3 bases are TGCAGTGCTAGAACTTCAACCCCCCTGATGAACACTGAAGCTTTCTTT.

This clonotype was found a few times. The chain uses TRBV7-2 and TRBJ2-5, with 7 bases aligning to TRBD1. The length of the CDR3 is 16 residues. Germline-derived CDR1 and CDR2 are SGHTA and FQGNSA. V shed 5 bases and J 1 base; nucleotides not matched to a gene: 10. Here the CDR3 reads CASSRSKGTAQETQYF. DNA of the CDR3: TGTGCCAGCAGCCGTTCCAAGGGGACAGCCCAAGAGACCCAGTACTTC.

The CDR3 coding sequence is TGTGCCTGGAGGCACCCAAGTTTTCGGGTCGAAGCTTTCTTT. It codes for CAWRHPSFRVEAFF. The chain employs TRBV30 and TRBJ1-1; D gene unclear. CDR1 is GTSNPN, CDR2 SVGIG, per germline (reference sequence). Trimming stripped 3 bases from V and 8 bases from J, with 19 bases between. This CDR3 region has 14 residues.

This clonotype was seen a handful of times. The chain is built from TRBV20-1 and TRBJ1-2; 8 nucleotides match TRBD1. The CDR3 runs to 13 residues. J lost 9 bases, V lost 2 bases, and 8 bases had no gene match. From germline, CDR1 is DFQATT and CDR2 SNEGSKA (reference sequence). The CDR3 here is CSARQGQATRYTF. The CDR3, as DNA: TGCAGTGCTAGACAGGGACAGGCAACGCGCTACACCTTC.

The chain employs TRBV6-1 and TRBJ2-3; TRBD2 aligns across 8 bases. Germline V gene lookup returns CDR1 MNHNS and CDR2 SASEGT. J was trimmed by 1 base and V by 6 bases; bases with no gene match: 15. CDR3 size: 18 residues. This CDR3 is CASRPKREPRGGTDTQYF. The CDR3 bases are TGTGCCAGCAGACCCAAGCGGGAGCCCCGGGGTGGCACAGATACGCAGTATTTT.

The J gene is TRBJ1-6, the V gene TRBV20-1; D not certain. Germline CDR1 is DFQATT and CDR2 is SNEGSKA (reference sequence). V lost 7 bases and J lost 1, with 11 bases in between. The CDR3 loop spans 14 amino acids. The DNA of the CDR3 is TGCAGTGTCAGGTTGAGGTCCTATAATTCACCCCTCCACTTT. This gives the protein CSVRLRSYNSPLHF.

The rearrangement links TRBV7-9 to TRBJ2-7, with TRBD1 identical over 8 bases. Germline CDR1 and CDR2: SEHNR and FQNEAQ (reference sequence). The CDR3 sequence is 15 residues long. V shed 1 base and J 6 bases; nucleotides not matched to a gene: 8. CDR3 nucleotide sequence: TGTGCCAGCAGCTTAGGGACAGGGACGCAAGGCGAGCAGTACTTC. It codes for CASSLGTGTQGEQYF.

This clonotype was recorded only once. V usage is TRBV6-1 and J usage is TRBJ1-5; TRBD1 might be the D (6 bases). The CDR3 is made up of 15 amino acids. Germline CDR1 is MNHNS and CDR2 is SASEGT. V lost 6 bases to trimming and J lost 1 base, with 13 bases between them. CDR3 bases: TGTGCCAGCAGCCCCGGGACAAGAAGCAATCAGCCCCAGCATTTT. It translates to CASSPGTRSNQPQHF.

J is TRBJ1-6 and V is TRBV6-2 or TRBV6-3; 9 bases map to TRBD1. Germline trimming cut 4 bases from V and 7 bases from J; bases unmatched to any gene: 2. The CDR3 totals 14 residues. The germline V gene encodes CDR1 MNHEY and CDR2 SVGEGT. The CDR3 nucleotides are TGTGCCAGCAGTTGGACAGGGGAGAATTCACCCCTCCACTTT. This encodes CASSWTGENSPLHF.

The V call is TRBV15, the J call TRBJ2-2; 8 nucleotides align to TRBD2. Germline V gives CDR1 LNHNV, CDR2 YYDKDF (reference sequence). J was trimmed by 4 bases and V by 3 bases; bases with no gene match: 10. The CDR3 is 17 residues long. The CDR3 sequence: CATSRRKVGGVTGELFF. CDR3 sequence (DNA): TGTGCCACCAGCAGGAGGAAAGTCGGGGGGGTCACCGGGGAGCTGTTTTTT.

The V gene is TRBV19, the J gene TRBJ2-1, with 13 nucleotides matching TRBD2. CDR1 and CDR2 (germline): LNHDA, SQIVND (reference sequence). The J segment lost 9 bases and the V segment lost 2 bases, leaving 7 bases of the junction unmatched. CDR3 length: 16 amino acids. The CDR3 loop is CASSITSGRASGEQFF. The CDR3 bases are TGTGCCAGTAGTATAACTAGCGGGAGGGCGTCGGGTGAGCAGTTCTTC.

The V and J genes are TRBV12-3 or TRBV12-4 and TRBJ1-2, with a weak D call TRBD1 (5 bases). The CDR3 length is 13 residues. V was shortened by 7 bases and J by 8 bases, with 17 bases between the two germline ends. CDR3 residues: CASTWGRSRGYTF. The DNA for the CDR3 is TGTGCCAGCACCTGGGGACGTTCACGAGGCTACACCTTC.

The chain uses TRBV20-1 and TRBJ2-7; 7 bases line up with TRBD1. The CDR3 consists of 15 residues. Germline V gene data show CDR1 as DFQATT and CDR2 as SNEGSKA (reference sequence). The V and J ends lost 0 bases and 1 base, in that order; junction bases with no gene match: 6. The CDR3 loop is CSAREIPDRSYEQYF. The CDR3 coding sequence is TGCAGTGCTAGAGAAATACCGGACAGGTCCTACGAGCAGTACTTC.

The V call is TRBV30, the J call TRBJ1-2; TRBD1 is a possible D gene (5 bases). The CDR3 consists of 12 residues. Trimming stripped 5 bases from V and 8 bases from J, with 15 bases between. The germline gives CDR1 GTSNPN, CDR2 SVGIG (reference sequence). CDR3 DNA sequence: TGTGCCTGGCTGAAACAGGCGGGGGGCTACACCTTC. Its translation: CAWLKQAGGYTF.

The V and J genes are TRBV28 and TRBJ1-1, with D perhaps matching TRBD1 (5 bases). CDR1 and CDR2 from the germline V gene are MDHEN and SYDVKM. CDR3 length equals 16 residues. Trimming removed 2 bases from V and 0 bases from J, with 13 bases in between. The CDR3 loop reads CASSLGAGFMNTEAFF. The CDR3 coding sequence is TGTGCCAGCAGTTTAGGGGCAGGATTCATGAACACTGAAGCTTTCTTT.

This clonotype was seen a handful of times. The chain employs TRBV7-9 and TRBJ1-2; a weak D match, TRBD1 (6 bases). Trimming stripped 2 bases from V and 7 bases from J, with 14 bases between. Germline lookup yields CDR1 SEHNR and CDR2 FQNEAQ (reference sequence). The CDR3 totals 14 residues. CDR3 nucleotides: TGTGCCAGCAGCTTACGTCCAGGGGAGGGTGGCTACACCTTC. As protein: CASSLRPGEGGYTF. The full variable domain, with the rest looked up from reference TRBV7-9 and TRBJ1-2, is DTGVSQNPRHKITKRGQNVTFRCDPISEHNRLYWYRQTLGQGPEFLTYFQNEAQLEKSRLLSDRFSAERPKGSFSTLEIQRTEQGDSAMYLCASSLRPGEGGYTFGSGTRLTVV.

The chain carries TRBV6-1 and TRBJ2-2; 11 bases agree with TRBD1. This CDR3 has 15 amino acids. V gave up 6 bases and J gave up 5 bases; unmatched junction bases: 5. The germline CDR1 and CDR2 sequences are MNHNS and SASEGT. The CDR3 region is CASRPDRGRTGELFF. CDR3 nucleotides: TGTGCCAGCAGACCGGACAGGGGGCGGACCGGGGAGCTGTTTTTT.

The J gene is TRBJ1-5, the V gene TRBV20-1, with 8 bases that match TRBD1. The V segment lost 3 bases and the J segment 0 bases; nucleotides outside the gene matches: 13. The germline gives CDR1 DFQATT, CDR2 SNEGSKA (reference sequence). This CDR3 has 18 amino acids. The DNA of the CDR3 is TGCAGTGCTAGCCGAATGCGCCGGACAGGGTATAGCAATCAGCCCCAGCATTTT. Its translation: CSASRMRRTGYSNQPQHF.

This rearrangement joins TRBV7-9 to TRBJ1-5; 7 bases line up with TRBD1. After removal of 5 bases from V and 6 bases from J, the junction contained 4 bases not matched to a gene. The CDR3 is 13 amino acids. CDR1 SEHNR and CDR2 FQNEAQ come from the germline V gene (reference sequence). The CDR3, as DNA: TGTGCCAGCAGCCTCGGACAGGCTCAGCCCCAGCATTTT. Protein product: CASSLGQAQPQHF.

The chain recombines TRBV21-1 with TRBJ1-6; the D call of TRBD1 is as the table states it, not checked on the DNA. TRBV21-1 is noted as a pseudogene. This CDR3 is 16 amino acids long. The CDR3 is CASSKGGQVGNSPLHF. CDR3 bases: TGTGCCAGCAGCAAAGGGGGGCAGGTAGGTAATTCACCCCTCCACTTT.

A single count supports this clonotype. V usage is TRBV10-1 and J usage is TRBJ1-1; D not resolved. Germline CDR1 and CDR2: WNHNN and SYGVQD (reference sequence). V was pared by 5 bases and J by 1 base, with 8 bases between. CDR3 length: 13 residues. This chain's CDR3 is CASSNAPNTEAFF. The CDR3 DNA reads TGCGCCAGCAGTAATGCCCCGAACACTGAAGCTTTCTTT.

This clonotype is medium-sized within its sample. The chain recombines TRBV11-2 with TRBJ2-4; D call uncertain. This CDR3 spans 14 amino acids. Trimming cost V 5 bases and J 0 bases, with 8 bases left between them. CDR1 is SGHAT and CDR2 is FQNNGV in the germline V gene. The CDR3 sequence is CASSLLLAKNIQYF. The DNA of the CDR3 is TGTGCCAGCAGCCTGCTCTTAGCCAAAAACATTCAGTACTTC.